The rows below give T cell receptor beta chains drawn from one sample of a study of Graves' ophthalmopathy and Graves' hyperthyroidism. Each CDR3 protein gets one entry after TCRdb re-called the multiplex PCR reads with MiXCR. The sample includes around 400,000 distinct CDR3 sequences, around a fifth of them seen just once. The sequenced sample consisted of peripheral blood. The receptor source for this set is a woman aged 18-29 years with stable Graves' hyperthyroidism. Each CDR3 is given with its conserved first and last residue. The order of the fields is J gene, V gene, CDR3 length, D gene, clone size, CDR3 DNA, CDR3 protein. The D gene is left open where the match is weak. Expanded clones get a size class; other rows say once, few or many, or leave the size out.

TRBJ1-2,TRBV6-2/TRBV6-3,12,.,.,TGTGCCAGCAGTTACTCCCAGGGTGGCTACACCTTC,CASSYSQGGYTF
TRBJ2-5,TRBV12-3/TRBV12-4,13,.,.,TGTGCCAGCAGTCCGGGGGCGCGCGAGACCCAGTACTTC,CASSPGARETQYF
TRBJ2-4,TRBV30,13,TRBD1,many,TGTGCCTGGGGAGACAGGGTTGTGAACATTAAGTACTTC,CAWGDRVVNIKYF
TRBJ2-5,TRBV5-1,14,.,many,TGCGCCAGCAGCGACGGGAGAGAACAAGAGACCCAGTACTTC,CASSDGREQETQYF
TRBJ2-7,TRBV2,15,TRBD1,few,TGTGCCAGCAGTGAAAGGGGGACAGCCAGGTACGAGCAGTACTTC,CASSERGTARYEQYF
TRBJ2-5,TRBV2,14,TRBD1,.,TGTGCCAGCAGCCTACAGGGGAGTCCGGAGACCCAGTACTTC,CASSLQGSPETQYF
TRBJ1-5,TRBV19,14,TRBD1,many,TGTGCCAGACTAGACAGGGGCACGAATCAGCCCCAGCATTTT,CARLDRGTNQPQHF
TRBJ2-7,TRBV7-9,15,.,many,TGTGCCAGCAGCTTTGGTAATGCGCGCTCCTACGAGCAGTACTTC,CASSFGNARSYEQYF
TRBJ2-7,TRBV19,15,TRBD1,many,TGTGCCAGTAGTACTCCAACAGGGGCCTTCTACGAGCAGTACTTC,CASSTPTGAFYEQYF
TRBJ2-7,TRBV28,15,.,many,TGTGCCAGCAGTGACCCTCGGGGGAGGTCCTACGAGCAGTACTTC,CASSDPRGRSYEQYF
TRBJ2-5,TRBV7-9,13,.,few,TGTGCCAGCAGACCCCGGGTTGGAGAGACCCAGTACTTC,CASRPRVGETQYF
TRBJ2-4,TRBV5-5,18,TRBD2,many,TGTGCCAGCAGTTTTGGGACTAGCGGGCTTCGAGCCAAAAACATTCAGTACTTC,CASSFGTSGLRAKNIQYF
TRBJ2-5,TRBV20-1,11,.,many,TGCAGTGCGGTGGGGAGCGAGACCCAGTACTTC,CSAVGSETQYF
TRBJ2-5,TRBV10-3,13,.,.,TGTGCCATCAGGTGGGATCTCCAAGAGACCCAGTACTTC,CAIRWDLQETQYF
TRBJ2-7,TRBV27,15,.,many,TGTGCCAGCAGTTTAGGTCGGGACTTCTCCTACGAGCAGTACTTC,CASSLGRDFSYEQYF
TRBJ1-6,TRBV28,16,TRBD1,many,TGTGCCAGCAGCCTACACTGGACAGGGGAGAATTCACCCCTCCACTTT,CASSLHWTGENSPLHF
TRBJ1-2,TRBV29-1,11,TRBD1,.,TGCAGCACCTCGACAGGGTCGGGCTACACCTTC,CSTSTGSGYTF
TRBJ2-7,TRBV20-1,10,.,many,TGCAGTGCTATGAGCTACGAGCAGTACTTC,CSAMSYEQYF
TRBJ2-5,TRBV6-1,16,TRBD2,.,TGTGCCAGCAGTGAAGCTGGAGCGGGGGGGCTCGAGACCCAGTACTTC,CASSEAGAGGLETQYF
TRBJ1-1,TRBV7-9,12,.,many,TGTGCCAGCAGCTTAGCGTACACTGAAGCTTTCTTT,CASSLAYTEAFF
TRBJ2-2,TRBV2,16,.,many,TGTGCCAGCAGTGAATACGGCTCCCTCGGGACCGGGGAGCTGTTTTTT,CASSEYGSLGTGELFF
TRBJ2-7,TRBV5-1,14,TRBD1,many,TGCGCCAGCAGCACGCAGACAGGGGAAGACGAGCAGTACTTC,CASSTQTGEDEQYF
TRBJ1-2,TRBV12-3/TRBV12-4,15,TRBD1,many,TGTGCCAGCAGAGGACAGGGGGCCGGTGGTTCTGGCTACACCTTC,CASRGQGAGGSGYTF
TRBJ1-5,TRBV19,14,.,.,TGTGCCACCGAGACAGGTTTTAGCAATCAGCCCCAGCATTTT,CATETGFSNQPQHF
TRBJ1-5,TRBV12-3/TRBV12-4,17,TRBD1,.,TGTGCCAGCAGTTTACAGGGGGCGACTGTTGGCAATCAGCCCCAGCATTTT,CASSLQGATVGNQPQHF
TRBJ1-5,TRBV20-1,16,.,many,TGCAGTGCTAGACCGGTAGGGGGGTTGCAAAATCAGCCCCAGCATTTT,CSARPVGGLQNQPQHF
TRBJ2-7,TRBV20-1,17,TRBD2,.,TGCAGTGCTAGAGATCTGGCTAGCGGGATCTTGTCCTACGAGCAGTACTTC,CSARDLASGILSYEQYF